This T cell receptor (beta chain) was identified in a study of blood T cell dynamics during melanoma immunotherapy. Specified time point: week 3, after first cycle of checkpoint inhibitor. Samples come from before therapy and from week 3 after the first blockade cycle. Profiling relied on immunoSEQ multiplex PCR, and the TCRdb table lists in-frame clones only, not all of them. The sample has about 14,000 clones, 86% seen once. The V gene lost 4 bases and the J gene lost 0 bases, with 17 bases spanning the gap. Germline CDR1 reads SGHDT; CDR2 reads YYEEEE. The length of the CDR3 is 18 residues. The TCR sequence derives from a human donor with melanoma. The chain joins TRBV5-6 to TRBJ1-6; D possibly corresponds to TRBD1 (5 bases). This sample comprised blood, obtained from a patient treated with checkpoint blockade. This CDR3 is CASSRSSGLGSYNSPLHF. The DNA of the CDR3 is TGTGCCAGCAGCCGCTCGTCGGGGCTTGGCTCCTATAATTCACCCCTCCACTTT.